What follows are 27 T cell receptor beta chains derived from one specimen sequenced in a study of shared clonotypes between healthy human individuals. Using immunoSEQ multiplex PCR, the repertoire was profiled, and TCRdb retains in-frame clones only, with some absent. The table includes 650,000 to 800,000 clones, approximately 77% detected once. Sample: memory CD4+ T cells sorted from blood. Regarding subset: CD45RA-negative fraction. These receptors were obtained from a woman under 40 in good health.

The chain links TRBV5-1 to TRBJ2-7; D is uncertain. Germline CDR1 is SGHRS and CDR2 is YFSETQ. Trimming stripped 1 base from V and 6 bases from J, with 5 bases between. This CDR3 comprises 11 residues. This CDR3 reads CASSLFSEQYF. As DNA, the CDR3 is TGCGCCAGCAGCTTGTTCTCCGAGCAGTACTTC.

This sequence joins TRBV20-1 and TRBJ2-3, with D unclear. CDR1 is DFQATT and CDR2 is SNEGSKA in the germline V gene (reference sequence). The length of the CDR3 is 10 residues. V dropped 5 bases and J dropped 8 bases, with 8 bases sitting between them. The CDR3 DNA reads as TGCAGTGCTTCCACGGGTACGCAGTATTTT. It codes for CSASTGTQYF.

This chain uses TRBV2 with TRBJ2-1; 8 bases fit TRBD1. V trimming: 7 bases; J trimming: 6 bases; junction bases outside the gene matches: 11. The CDR3 is 15 residues long. The germline gives CDR1 SNHLY, CDR2 FYNNEI. CDR3 protein: CASNFGQGRTNEQFF. The CDR3 DNA reads TGTGCCAGCAACTTCGGACAGGGAAGGACCAATGAGCAGTTCTTC.

The V and J genes are TRBV27 and TRBJ1-2, with D perhaps matching TRBD1 (5 bases). The CDR3 length is 13 residues. The ends were cut back, 3 bases at V and 6 bases at J, with 11 bases in the middle. Germline CDR1 reads MNHEY; CDR2 reads SMNVEV (reference sequence). The CDR3 coding sequence is TGTGCCAGCAGTTTTGGCAGGGCGAATGGCTACACCTTC. This sequence encodes CASSFGRANGYTF.

Note on this clone: This sample also contains other DNA sequences that code for the same CDR3. The J gene is TRBJ1-2, the V gene TRBV28; no firm D call. V was clipped by 7 bases and J by 0 bases, with 9 bases between them. This CDR3 comprises 13 residues. The germline V gene has CDR1 MDHEN and CDR2 SYDVKM. CDR3 coding DNA: TGTGCCAGCATCCCTCAAGCTAACTATGGCTACACCTTC. Its protein product is CASIPQANYGYTF.

J is TRBJ1-1 and V is TRBV7-2, with D maybe TRBD1 (6 bases). The CDR3 loop spans 13 amino acids. Germline CDR1 is SGHTA and CDR2 is FQGNSA. The germline V and J ends were trimmed by 6 bases and 5 bases, with 13 bases remaining between them. DNA for the CDR3: TGTGCCAGCAGACAGGGAGCGGGAACTGAAGCTTTCTTT. This sequence encodes CASRQGAGTEAFF.

This chain joins TRBV14 and TRBJ2-6; the D gene is possibly TRBD2 (6 bases). This CDR3 region has 15 residues. Trimming shortened V by 1 base and J by 2 bases, and 6 bases separated the two germline ends. Germline V gene lookup returns CDR1 SGHDN and CDR2 FVKESK. The DNA for the CDR3 is TGTGCCAGCAGCCAAGGGGGGGCTGGGGCCAACGTCCTGACTTTC. This codes for CASSQGGAGANVLTF.

The J gene is TRBJ2-7, the V gene TRBV7-2, with 8 bases matching TRBD2. The germline gives CDR1 SGHTA, CDR2 FQGNSA. Trimming at V came to 5 bases and at J to 1 base, leaving 7 bases not matched to a gene. The CDR3 contains 15 residues. The CDR3 loop reads CASSNSGELSYEQYF. CDR3 nucleotide sequence: TGTGCCAGCAGCAATAGCGGGGAGTTGTCCTACGAGCAGTACTTC.

The J gene is TRBJ2-7, the V gene TRBV29-1; a possible D gene is TRBD1 (5 bases). The V gene lost 4 bases and the J gene lost 2 bases, with 15 bases spanning the gap. The CDR3 is 14 amino acids. Germline lookup yields CDR1 SQVTM and CDR2 ANQGSEA. Written as DNA, the CDR3 is TGCAGCGTTGTCATCTTCACAGGTACCTACGAGCAGTACTTC. Protein sequence: CSVVIFTGTYEQYF.

This chain links TRBV5-6 with TRBJ2-5; TRBD2 aligns across 7 bases. The V segment lost 2 bases and the J segment 2 bases; nucleotides outside the gene matches: 6. The V gene's germline CDR1 is SGHDT and CDR2 YYEEEE. The CDR3 spans 15 residues. The CDR3 nucleotides are TGTGCCAGCAGCTTAGGAGCGGGACCGCAAGAGACCCAGTACTTC. Translation gives CASSLGAGPQETQYF.

The chain links TRBV27 to TRBJ1-5; D is unclear. V lost 6 bases and J lost 1, with 13 bases in between. The CDR3 runs 15 residues. Germline V gives CDR1 MNHEY, CDR2 SMNVEV (reference sequence). The CDR3 region has the DNA TGTGCCAGCAGCTTGCATAGGGTGAGCAATCAGCCCCAGCATTTT. Translated: CASSLHRVSNQPQHF.

V is TRBV29-1 and J is TRBJ2-5; possibly TRBD1 or TRBD2 for D (6 bases each). The CDR3 is 12 amino acids. Trimming removed 6 bases at V and 5 bases at J, with 13 bases between. The germline V gene has CDR1 SQVTM and CDR2 ANQGSEA. This CDR3 reads CSVSGGMETQYF. The CDR3 coding sequence is TGCAGCGTCTCCGGGGGCATGGAGACCCAGTACTTC.

Worth noting for this clone: A read error is the likely source, as a far larger clone sits one nucleotide away. The same CDR3 can be traced to other DNA sequences in this sample. V is TRBV18 and J is TRBJ1-5, with a weak D call TRBD1 (5 bases). Germline lookup yields CDR1 KGHSH and CDR2 LQKENI. The CDR3 has 16 amino acids. The CDR3 coding sequence is TGTGCCAGCTCACCATCTGCCCAGGGTAGCAATCAACCCCAGCATTTT. As protein: CASSPSAQGSNQPQHF.

The chain combines TRBV4-1 with TRBJ1-2; 9 bases match TRBD1. CDR3 length: 19 residues. The V gene's germline CDR1 is MGHRA and CDR2 YSYEKL. The V gene end was trimmed by 4 bases and the J gene end by 3 bases; junction bases not matched to a gene: 18. CDR3 residues: CASSLSPQFPGQGHYGYTF. The DNA for the CDR3 is TGCGCCAGCAGCCTTTCGCCGCAATTTCCGGGACAGGGCCACTATGGCTACACCTTC.

V usage is TRBV5-1 and J usage is TRBJ2-7; D is unresolved. Germline V gene lookup returns CDR1 SGHRS and CDR2 YFSETQ. With 0 bases removed from V and 6 bases from J, the gap between germline ends came to 16 bases. The CDR3 has 15 residues. The CDR3 sequence: CASSLDGPTLAEQYF. CDR3 sequence (DNA): TGCGCCAGCAGCTTGGACGGGCCAACCCTTGCCGAGCAGTACTTC.

The chain joins TRBV5-1 to TRBJ1-1; the match to TRBD1 covers 12 bases. Per the germline V gene, CDR1 is SGHRS and CDR2 is YFSETQ. The CDR3 extends over 16 amino acids. J gave up 6 bases and V 0 bases, and 6 bases lay outside the gene matches. CDR3 sequence reads: CASSLVGTGGAAEAFF. The CDR3 DNA reads as TGCGCCAGCAGCTTGGTAGGGACAGGGGGCGCAGCTGAAGCTTTCTTT.

This clone turned up a few times. The chain employs TRBV7-9 and TRBJ1-5; maybe TRBD1 (5 bases). V lost 8 bases and J lost 7, with 21 bases in between. The CDR3 consists of 15 residues. CDR1 SEHNR and CDR2 FQNEAQ come from the germline V gene (reference sequence). The CDR3 DNA follows: TGTGCCAGCTGTCAGGGTCGGTGCCCCTGGCAGCCCCAGCATTTT. Encoded protein: CASCQGRCPWQPQHF.

In the case of this clone: Mismatch with germline at one junction end may stem from a read error. Written as DNA, the CDR3 is TGTGCCAGCAGATTAGCGGGAGGCGGGTACAATGAGCAGTTCTTC. It yields the protein CASRLAGGGYNEQFF. The genes are TRBV7-2 and TRBJ2-1; TRBD2 agrees at 10 bases. CDR1 SGHTA and CDR2 FQGNSA come from the germline V gene. The CDR3 extends over 15 amino acids.

A word on this clone: Other DNA sequences in this specimen translate into the identical CDR3. The CDR3 sequence is CASSLGTSGNTIYF. CDR3 DNA sequence: TGTGCCAGCAGCTTAGGTACTTCTGGAAACACCATATATTTT. This rearrangement joins TRBV11-2 to TRBJ1-3; D unresolved. Germline CDR1 and CDR2: SGHAT and FQNNGV. The V end was cut by 1 base, the J end by 1 base, with 5 bases between. This CDR3 has 14 residues. Complete variable domain (other parts from reference TRBV11-2 and TRBJ1-3): EAGVAQSPRYKIIEKRQSVAFWCNPISGHATLYWYQQILGQGPKLLIQFQNNGVVDDSQLPKDRFSAERLKGVDSTLKIQPAKLEDSAVYLCASSLGTSGNTIYFGEGSWLTVV.

The chain carries TRBV9 and TRBJ2-1; TRBD2 might be the D (6 bases). V was trimmed by 2 bases and J by 8 bases, leaving 11 bases between them. The CDR3 covers 13 residues. CDR1 and CDR2 from the germline V gene are SGDLS and YYNGEE. CDR3 sequence: CASSVWGEDEQFF. Here the CDR3 DNA reads TGTGCCAGCAGCGTCTGGGGGGAGGATGAGCAGTTCTTC.

This sequence joins TRBV7-9 and TRBJ2-1, with a weak D call TRBD2 (5 bases). CDR1 SEHNR and CDR2 FQNEAQ come from the germline V gene (reference sequence). There are 14 residues in the CDR3. Between the trimmed V and J ends, which lost 3 bases and 0 bases, there was a span of 6 bases. CDR3 in DNA: TGTGCCAGCAGCTTCGACTACTCCTACAATGAGCAGTTCTTC. Translated, it gives CASSFDYSYNEQFF.

The chain combines TRBV15 with TRBJ2-5, with 12 bases lining up with TRBD2. The ends lost 5 bases at V and 5 bases at J; junction bases unmatched: 9. The CDR3 runs to 16 residues. Germline V gene data show CDR1 as LNHNV and CDR2 as YYDKDF (reference sequence). The CDR3 coding sequence is TGTGCCACCAGCTCCGGACTAGCGGGGACCCGGGAGACCCAGTACTTC. Encoded protein: CATSSGLAGTRETQYF.

J is TRBJ2-7 and V is TRBV7-3; D perhaps matches TRBD1 (5 bases). The CDR3 is 15 residues long. The V gene lost 5 bases and the J gene lost 2 bases, with 16 bases spanning the gap. Per germline, CDR1 SGHTA and CDR2 FQGTGA. This CDR3 is CASSPAGLGAYEQYF. CDR3 coding DNA: TGTGCCAGCAGCCCCGCCGGGCTAGGGGCCTACGAGCAGTACTTC.

J is TRBJ2-3 and V is TRBV4-1, with D possibly TRBD1 on 5 matching bases. This CDR3 comprises 13 residues. Germline loops: CDR1 MGHRA, CDR2 YSYEKL. V was cut by 0 bases and J by 6 bases, with 7 bases left in between. The chain's CDR3 is CASSQEGRDTQYF. In DNA form, the CDR3 reads TGCGCCAGCAGCCAAGAGGGGCGGGATACGCAGTATTTT.

The chain combines TRBV14 with TRBJ1-2; D is perhaps TRBD1 (5 bases). Germline assignment: CDR1 SGHDN and CDR2 FVKESK. Between the trimmed V and J ends, which lost 1 base and 8 bases, there was a span of 14 bases. The CDR3 runs 14 residues. The chain's CDR3 is CASSQGVGAGGYTF. The CDR3 coding sequence is TGTGCCAGCAGCCAAGGAGTCGGGGCAGGCGGCTACACCTTC. Looking up the rest from reference TRBV14 and TRBJ1-2 gives the full variable domain: EAGVTQFPSHSVIEKGQTVTLRCDPISGHDNLYWYRRVMGKEIKFLLHFVKESKQDESGMPNNRFLAERTGGTYSTLKVQPAELEDSGVYFCASSQGVGAGGYTFGSGTRLTVV.

The rearrangement uses TRBV27 and TRBJ2-5, with TRBD2 matching over 10 bases. CDR3 length: 17 residues. Germline V gene data show CDR1 as MNHEY and CDR2 as SMNVEV (reference sequence). Germline trimming cut 1 base from V and 3 bases from J; bases unmatched to any gene: 8. This CDR3 is CASSLLKTSGVKETQYF. The CDR3 DNA is TGTGCCAGCAGTTTATTAAAAACTAGCGGGGTAAAAGAGACCCAGTACTTC.

V is TRBV18 and J is TRBJ2-2; 9 nucleotides agree with TRBD2. Germline V gene sequence: CDR1 KGHSH, CDR2 LQKENI. The V gene end was trimmed by 2 bases and the J gene end by 4 bases; junction bases not matched to a gene: 8. The CDR3 runs 17 residues. The DNA of the CDR3 is TGTGCCAGCTCACCAATGGAGCGGGAGGCCTCCACCGGGGAGCTGTTTTTT. Translated, it gives CASSPMEREASTGELFF.